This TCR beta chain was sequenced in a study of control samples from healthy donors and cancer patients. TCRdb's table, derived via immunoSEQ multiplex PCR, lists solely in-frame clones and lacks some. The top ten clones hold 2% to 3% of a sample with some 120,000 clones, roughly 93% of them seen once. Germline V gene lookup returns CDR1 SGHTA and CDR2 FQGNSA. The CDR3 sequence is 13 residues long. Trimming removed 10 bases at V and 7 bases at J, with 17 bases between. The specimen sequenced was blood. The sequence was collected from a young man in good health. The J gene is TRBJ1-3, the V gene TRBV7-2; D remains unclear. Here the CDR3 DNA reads TGTGCCACTTCTCTCTGGGATCGGAACACCATATATTTT. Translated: CATSLWDRNTIYF.